Shown below are 2 T cell receptor beta chains from a single sample sequenced in a study of OX40 agonist ivuxolimab in advanced cancers. The method was immunoSEQ multiplex PCR; TCRdb's version includes in-frame clones alone and lacks a portion of them. Found here are 100,000 or so clones, 94% of them singletons; the top ten hold about 0.17%. Sequenced material: CD4+ or CD8+ T cells sorted from blood, taken in a trial of the OX40 agonist ivuxolimab. All receptors come from an adult with an advanced solid tumor such as melanoma, head and neck, liver or kidney cancer.

The CDR3 bases are TGTGCCAGCAGCTTAGACGGCCAGCAAAACTATGGCTACACCTTC. Protein product: CASSLDGQQNYGYTF. The V gene is TRBV11-2, the J gene TRBJ1-2; D gene ambiguous. The CDR3 covers 15 residues. Germline loops: CDR1 SGHAT, CDR2 FQNNGV. Trimming took 0 bases from V and 2 from J, leaving 10 bases between them.

The chain has TRBV27 and TRBJ1-1; D not resolved. CDR1 and CDR2 (germline): MNHEY, SMNVEV (reference sequence). Deletions cut 5 bases from V and 0 bases from J, with 16 bases between. The CDR3 has 16 residues. Here the CDR3 DNA reads TGTGCCAGCAGTATTTTACAGAGCGGGTTGAACACTGAAGCTTTCTTT. Amino acid sequence: CASSILQSGLNTEAFF.